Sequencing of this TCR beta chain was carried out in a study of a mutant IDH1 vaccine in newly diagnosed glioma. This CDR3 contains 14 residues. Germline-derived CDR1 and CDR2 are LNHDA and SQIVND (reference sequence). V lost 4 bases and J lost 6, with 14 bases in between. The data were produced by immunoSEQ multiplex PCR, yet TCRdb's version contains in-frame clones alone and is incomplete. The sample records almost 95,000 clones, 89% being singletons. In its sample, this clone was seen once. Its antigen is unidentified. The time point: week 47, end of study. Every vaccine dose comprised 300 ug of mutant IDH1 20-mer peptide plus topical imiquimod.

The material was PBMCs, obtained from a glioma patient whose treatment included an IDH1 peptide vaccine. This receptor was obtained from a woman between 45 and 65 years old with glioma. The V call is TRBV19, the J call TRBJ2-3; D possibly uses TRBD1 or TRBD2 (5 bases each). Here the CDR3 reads CASSTGRPPDTQYF. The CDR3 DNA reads TGTGCCAGTAGTACGGGACGGCCTCCGGATACGCAGTATTTT.